The T cell receptor beta chain under discussion was sequenced for a study of CD8 T cells in ankylosing spondylitis. General study findings and limits: There was reportedly significant enrichment of clones that were disease-linked in matched ankylosing spondylitis synovial fluid.

A quantitative 5'-RACE method, one with molecular barcodes, was used to make TCR beta libraries. TCRdb ran MiXCR on the 5' RACE reads and lists one entry per CDR3 protein. The repertoire has some 300,000 distinct CDR3 sequences, under 25% of them found once; the top ten carry roughly 4%. This CDR3 comprises 13 residues. The V gene lost 4 bases and the J gene lost 6 bases, with 11 bases spanning the gap. Germline-derived CDR1 and CDR2 are ENHRY and SYGVKD. This clonotype has a count of ten or more. Its antigen remains unidentified. This chain links TRBV10-3 with TRBJ2-3; a weak D match, TRBD1 (5 bases). This TCR came from a female donor with ankylosing spondylitis or in good health (not recorded which). The specimen was blood, either unsorted or a sorted T cell fraction (not recorded which). The CDR3 reads CAISARAGDTQYF. Here the CDR3 DNA reads TGTGCCATCAGTGCCAGGGCTGGGGATACGCAGTATTTT.